This passage covers 32 T cell receptor beta chains from one sample sequenced in a study of long-term antiretroviral therapy in people with HIV. Survey-level immunoSEQ v3.0 assays were run. Clones were sequenced by immunoSEQ multiplex PCR, and TCRdb holds only the in-frame ones, with some missing. The table shows about 23,000 clones, with almost 85% occurring only once. Source: unsorted PBMCs, taken 0.3 years after starting antiretroviral therapy. Every receptor here comes from a man aged 50 to 59 with HIV.

The gene calls are TRBV2 and TRBJ1-4; D is unclear. V lost 5 bases and J 0 bases, leaving 10 bases between the germline ends. The CDR3 runs 15 residues. Looked up from germline, CDR1 is SNHLY and CDR2 is FYNNEI. The DNA for the CDR3 is TGTGCCAGCAGTAGAGGTTCTGCAACTAATGAAAAACTGTTTTTT. Its translation: CASSRGSATNEKLFF.

This clone was recorded once. The chain recombines TRBV4-1 with TRBJ1-1; maybe TRBD1 (5 bases). Germline values: CDR1 MGHRA, CDR2 YSYEKL. Trimming left V 6 bases short and J 6 bases short, with 14 bases between. This CDR3 is built from 13 residues. The CDR3 DNA follows: TGCGCCAGCAGGGTGGGGCCGGGCGCTGAAGCTTTCTTT. Protein: CASRVGPGAEAFF.

The rearrangement links TRBV6-5 to TRBJ1-5, with D unclear. CDR3 length equals 15 residues. The germline gives CDR1 MNHEY, CDR2 SVGAGI. V lost 0 bases and J lost 1, with 7 bases in between. The CDR3 region has the DNA TGTGCCAGCAGTTACTCGAGGCAGAGCAATCAGCCCCAGCATTTT. Its translation: CASSYSRQSNQPQHF.

V and J are TRBV18 and TRBJ1-6; D is possibly TRBD1 (5 bases). CDR3 length equals 15 residues. Trimming took 3 bases from V and 9 from J, leaving 15 bases between them. Germline assignment: CDR1 KGHSH and CDR2 LQKENI. The CDR3 here is CASSPGALTGSPLHF. The CDR3 bases are TGTGCCAGCTCACCCGGGGCATTGACGGGTTCACCCCTCCACTTT.

This clone was seen a handful of times. V and J are TRBV19 and TRBJ1-3; D may be TRBD1 (5 bases). V was clipped by 10 bases and J by 1 base, with 29 bases between them. The V gene's germline CDR1 is LNHDA and CDR2 SQIVND (reference sequence). The CDR3 length is 19 residues. The CDR3, as DNA: TGTGCCACGAGGCAGGGTCTGGGGCTCTTTTCGTCGTCTGGAAACACCATATATTTT. Its protein product is CATRQGLGLFSSSGNTIYF.

The chain uses TRBV10-2 and TRBJ2-3, with 12 bases lining up with TRBD2. The CDR3 consists of 16 residues. V dropped 6 bases and J dropped 0; count of bases not matched to a gene: 4. In germline, CDR1 is WSHSY, CDR2 SAAADI. The CDR3 sequence is CASRPTSGGSTDTQYF. The CDR3 DNA reads TGCGCCAGCAGGCCTACTAGCGGGGGGAGCACAGATACGCAGTATTTT.

V usage is TRBV7-9 and J usage is TRBJ1-2; D may be TRBD1 (5 bases). CDR3 size: 16 residues. Deletions cut 4 bases from V and 0 bases from J, with 15 bases between. Germline CDR1 SEHNR, CDR2 FQNEAQ (reference sequence). This CDR3 is CASSSGQGGANYGYTF. The DNA for the CDR3 is TGTGCCAGCAGCTCCGGGCAGGGCGGAGCTAACTATGGCTACACCTTC. The full variable domain, rest sourced from reference TRBV7-9 and TRBJ1-2, is DTGVSQNPRHKITKRGQNVTFRCDPISEHNRLYWYRQTLGQGPEFLTYFQNEAQLEKSRLLSDRFSAERPKGSFSTLEIQRTEQGDSAMYLCASSSGQGGANYGYTFGSGTRLTVV.

This rearrangement joins TRBV29-1 to TRBJ2-2; 11 nucleotides agree with TRBD1. Germline CDR1 reads SQVTM; CDR2 reads ANQGSEA. The CDR3 sequence is 14 residues long. Trimming took 6 bases from V and 5 from J; bases not matched to a gene: 5. DNA for the CDR3: TGCAGCGTGACCGGGACAGGGGGAACCGGGGAGCTGTTTTTT. This translates into CSVTGTGGTGELFF.

V gene TRBV6-1 combines with J gene TRBJ1-2; maybe TRBD1 (6 bases). Germline V gene data show CDR1 as MNHNS and CDR2 as SASEGT. Trimming removed 1 base from V and 2 bases from J, with 11 bases in between. CDR3 length equals 15 residues. Here the CDR3 reads CASSEGGHENYGYTF. The CDR3 coding sequence is TGTGCCAGCAGTGAAGGGGGACACGAAAACTATGGCTACACCTTC.

The chain's CDR3 is CASSEATDSYEQYF. The DNA for the CDR3 is TGTGCCAGCAGTGAAGCAACAGATTCCTACGAGCAGTACTTC. The chain uses TRBV6-1 and TRBJ2-7; no clear D gene. The CDR3 spans 14 residues. Trimming took off 0 bases at V and 1 base at J, with 7 bases between the two ends. The germline gives CDR1 MNHNS, CDR2 SASEGT.

This rearrangement joins TRBV5-1 to TRBJ2-7, with D perhaps assigned TRBD1 or TRBD2 (5 bases each). The CDR3 totals 16 residues. CDR1 and CDR2 from the germline V gene are SGHRS and YFSETQ. V was clipped by 3 bases and J by 2 bases, with 18 bases between them. CDR3 sequence: CASSSYYTGAAYEQYF. The CDR3 DNA follows: TGCGCCAGCAGCTCCTATTATACCGGGGCTGCCTACGAGCAGTACTTC.

The CDR3 DNA is TGTGCCAGTAGCAATACCGGGCCGCAGGGTGGCTTGAACACTGAAGCTTTCTTT. This translates into CASSNTGPQGGLNTEAFF. The chain recombines TRBV19 with TRBJ1-1, with TRBD1 as a possible D gene (5 bases). Looked up from germline, CDR1 is LNHDA and CDR2 is SQIVND (reference sequence). The CDR3 sequence is 18 residues long. V was clipped by 6 bases and J by 0 bases, with 23 bases between them.

The chain is built from TRBV11-2 and TRBJ2-1; D remains unclear. With 5 bases removed from V and 4 bases from J, the gap between germline ends came to 18 bases. The length of the CDR3 is 16 residues. Germline-derived CDR1 and CDR2 are SGHAT and FQNNGV. The CDR3 bases are TGTGCCAGCAGCCATTCCAAGGCCTCGCAGTACAATGAGCAGTTCTTC. Translating gives CASSHSKASQYNEQFF.

V usage is TRBV5-5 and J usage is TRBJ2-7; TRBD2 matches 7 bases. The CDR3 spans 16 residues. Germline V gene lookup returns CDR1 SGHKS and CDR2 YYEKEE (reference sequence). J lost 4 bases, V lost 0 bases, and 10 bases had no gene match. As DNA, the CDR3 is TGTGCCAGCAGCTTGGCCCCGGGACTATCTCGTTACGAGCAGTACTTC. Translation gives CASSLAPGLSRYEQYF.

The genes are TRBV15 and TRBJ1-5; 10 bases align to TRBD1. Looked up from germline, CDR1 is LNHNV and CDR2 is YYDKDF (reference sequence). The CDR3 totals 17 residues. The ends lost 0 bases at V and 5 bases at J; junction bases unmatched: 7. CDR3 sequence reads: CATSRDPDRGWYQPQHF. For the CDR3, the DNA is TGTGCCACCAGCAGAGATCCGGACAGGGGGTGGTATCAGCCCCAGCATTTT.

In DNA, the CDR3 is TGTGCCTGTCAACCTATGAACACTGAAGCTTTCTTT. As protein: CACQPMNTEAFF. The rearrangement uses TRBV7-8 and TRBJ1-1; D is ambiguous. This CDR3 has 12 amino acids. V was cut by 11 bases and J by 0 bases, with 10 bases left in between. CDR1 is SGHVS, CDR2 FQNEAQ, per germline. The full variable domain, its missing parts supplied by reference TRBV7-8 and TRBJ1-1, is GAGVSQSPRYKVAKRGQDVALRCDPISGHVSLFWYQQALGQGPEFLTYFQNEAQLDKSGLPSDRFFAERPEGSVSTLKIQRTQQEDSAVYLCACQPMNTEAFFGQGTRLTVV.

As DNA, the CDR3 is TGTGCCAGCAGCGTAGGAGGTGGGTCTAGCGGACTCTACGAGCAGTACTTC. It yields the protein CASSVGGGSSGLYEQYF. This rearrangement joins TRBV9 to TRBJ2-7, with TRBD2 matching 7 bases. Germline CDR1 SGDLS, CDR2 YYNGEE. J lost 3 bases, V lost 0 bases, and 12 bases had no gene match. The CDR3 sequence is 17 residues long.

The gene calls are TRBV2 and TRBJ2-5; 7 bases are a match to TRBD1. Per germline, CDR1 SNHLY and CDR2 FYNNEI. With 2 bases clipped from V and 2 bases from J, the junction kept 2 bases outside the gene matches. CDR3 length: 14 residues. The CDR3 loop reads CASSENRGQETQYF. In DNA form, the CDR3 reads TGTGCCAGCAGTGAAAACAGGGGACAAGAGACCCAGTACTTC.

This chain links TRBV15 with TRBJ1-3; D may be TRBD1 (5 bases). In germline, CDR1 is LNHNV, CDR2 YYDKDF (reference sequence). Trimming stripped 5 bases from V and 4 bases from J, with 9 bases between. This CDR3 is 13 amino acids long. CDR3 protein: CATSGYRGNTIYF. DNA of the CDR3: TGTGCCACCAGCGGCTACAGGGGAAACACCATATATTTT.

The genes are TRBV27 and TRBJ2-3; D is possibly TRBD1 or TRBD2 (6 bases each). The ends were cut back, 5 bases at V and 4 bases at J, with 13 bases in the middle. CDR3 length: 14 amino acids. Germline V gives CDR1 MNHEY, CDR2 SMNVEV (reference sequence). The CDR3 region is CASSHEGGSDTQYF. The CDR3 region has the DNA TGTGCCAGCAGTCACGAGGGGGGCTCAGATACGCAGTATTTT.

The chain is built from TRBV10-3 and TRBJ1-3; no clear D. The CDR3 spans 11 residues. CDR1 and CDR2 (germline): ENHRY, SYGVKD. The germline V and J ends were trimmed by 8 bases and 0 bases, with 2 bases remaining between them. CDR3 loop: CAIHSGNTIYF. In DNA form, the CDR3 reads TGTGCCATCCACTCTGGAAACACCATATATTTT.

This clone was seen just once. The J gene is TRBJ2-7, the V gene TRBV5-4; 13 nucleotides match TRBD2. The V segment lost 3 bases and the J segment 4 bases; nucleotides outside the gene matches: 7. The V gene's germline CDR1 is SGHNT and CDR2 YYREEE (reference sequence). The CDR3 covers 16 residues. The CDR3 sequence is CASSSSGLAGVYEQYF. CDR3 DNA sequence: TGTGCCAGCAGCTCAAGCGGACTAGCGGGAGTGTACGAGCAGTACTTC.

This sequence joins TRBV6-5 and TRBJ1-1; D is possibly TRBD1 (5 bases). V dropped 6 bases and J dropped 7 bases, with 15 bases sitting between them. The germline V gene encodes CDR1 MNHEY and CDR2 SVGAGI. The CDR3 covers 13 residues. The CDR3 protein is CASRKQGDLEAFF. The CDR3 DNA is TGTGCCAGCAGGAAACAAGGGGACCTTGAAGCTTTCTTT.

V usage is TRBV2 and J usage is TRBJ2-5; 9 bases map to TRBD2. CDR3 length: 15 amino acids. Germline V gene data show CDR1 as SNHLY and CDR2 as FYNNEI. The trim removed 6 bases at V and 4 bases at J, leaving 9 bases unmatched. The CDR3 DNA reads as TGTGCCAGCAGCGTTAGCGGGAGCGGCGTAGAGACCCAGTACTTC. It yields the protein CASSVSGSGVETQYF.

This rearrangement joins TRBV19 to TRBJ1-1; D call uncertain. The CDR3 loop spans 12 amino acids. Germline assignment: CDR1 LNHDA and CDR2 SQIVND (reference sequence). V dropped 3 bases and J dropped 10 bases, with 12 bases sitting between them. The CDR3 region has the DNA TGTGCCAGTAGTATTAAAGGCGGTCGAGCTTTCTTT. Translation gives CASSIKGGRAFF. Full variable domain (missing parts from reference TRBV19 and TRBJ1-1): DGGITQSPKYLFRKEGQNVTLSCEQNLNHDAMYWYRQDPGQGLRLIYYSQIVNDFQKGDIAEGYSVSREKKESFPLTVTSAQKNPTAFYLCASSIKGGRAFFGQGTRLTVV.

This rearrangement joins TRBV7-2 to TRBJ2-1; TRBD1 might be the D (6 bases). CDR3 length: 17 residues. V was shortened by 5 bases and J by 5 bases, with 22 bases between the two germline ends. From germline, CDR1 is SGHTA and CDR2 FQGNSA. CDR3 nucleotides: TGTGCCAGCAGCCTACGACAGGCCTTACAATCGGACAATGAGCAGTTCTTC. Amino acid sequence: CASSLRQALQSDNEQFF. Together with reference TRBV7-2 and TRBJ2-1, the CDR3 gives the full variable domain: GAGVSQSPSNKVTEKGKDVELRCDPISGHTALYWYRQSLGQGLEFLIYFQGNSAPDKSGLPSDRFSAERTGGSVSTLTIQRTQQEDSAVYLCASSLRQALQSDNEQFFGPGTRLTVL.

J is TRBJ1-1 and V is TRBV6-5; D is uncertain. Between the trimmed V and J ends, which lost 4 bases and 4 bases, there was a span of 7 bases. CDR3 length: 12 amino acids. Germline CDR1 MNHEY, CDR2 SVGAGI. The DNA of the CDR3 is TGTGCCAGCAGTTCTCGCGTCACTGAAGCTTTCTTT. This translates into CASSSRVTEAFF.

V is TRBV9 and J is TRBJ1-1; a weak D match, TRBD1 (5 bases). Germline CDR1 and CDR2: SGDLS and YYNGEE. CDR3 length equals 12 residues. The V gene lost 4 bases and the J gene lost 9 bases, with 13 bases spanning the gap. The CDR3 protein is CASSHLGGKAFF. CDR3 DNA sequence: TGTGCCAGCAGCCACCTGGGGGGTAAAGCTTTCTTT.

This chain uses TRBV18 with TRBJ2-5; no clear D. The germline V gene has CDR1 KGHSH and CDR2 LQKENI. Between the trimmed V and J ends, which lost 3 bases and 1 base, there was a span of 9 bases. CDR3 length: 14 residues. CDR3 residues: CASSPGQGQETQYF. The CDR3 DNA reads as TGTGCCAGCTCACCCGGCCAAGGCCAAGAGACCCAGTACTTC.

The chain is built from TRBV27 and TRBJ1-3; D unresolved. This CDR3 is built from 17 residues. Germline assignment: CDR1 MNHEY and CDR2 SMNVEV (reference sequence). Trimming took off 1 base at V and 0 bases at J, with 13 bases between the two ends. CDR3 protein: CASSLFEGDGSGNTIYF. The CDR3 nucleotides are TGTGCCAGCAGTTTATTCGAGGGTGACGGCTCTGGAAACACCATATATTTT.

The rearrangement links TRBV5-4 to TRBJ2-7, with 11 positions matching TRBD1. From germline, CDR1 is SGHNT and CDR2 YYREEE (reference sequence). This CDR3 is built from 15 residues. The trim removed 5 bases at V and 2 bases at J, leaving 6 bases unmatched. This chain's CDR3 is CASRKDRGQTYEQYF. CDR3 coding DNA: TGTGCCAGCAGAAAGGACAGGGGGCAAACCTACGAGCAGTACTTC.

This clone was seen a handful of times. This chain connects TRBV7-9 to TRBJ1-5; D not resolved. Trimming took off 2 bases at V and 4 bases at J, with 3 bases between the two ends. Germline values: CDR1 SEHNR, CDR2 FQNEAQ (reference sequence). This CDR3 comprises 12 residues. The DNA for the CDR3 is TGTGCCAGCAGCTTACAAAATCAGCCCCAGCATTTT. Translating gives CASSLQNQPQHF.